This T cell receptor (beta chain) was documented in a study of identical twins. V lost 0 bases and J lost 3; bases outside the gene matches: 3. CDR3 length: 14 amino acids. In germline, CDR1 is SGHRS, CDR2 YFSETQ. MiXCR was run by TCRdb on the 5' RACE reads, yielding one entry per CDR3 protein. Of roughly 540,000 distinct CDR3 sequences in the sample, roughly a fifth were seen once. This sample also appeared in a second study, on T cells expressing NK-cell markers. Per that paper: Seven donors tested HCMV-seropositive and one tested seronegative among the eight sequenced.

V is TRBV5-1 and J is TRBJ2-7, with 7 bases aligning to TRBD1. The material sequenced was CD4+ T cells sorted from blood. The source is a woman aged 18 to 35 in good health. The chain's CDR3 is CASSLVPGGYEQYF. CDR3 nucleotides: TGCGCCAGCAGCTTGGTTCCAGGGGGCTACGAGCAGTACTTC.